The TCR beta chain described here comes from a study of follicular helper T cells after annual influenza vaccination. About the study: Days 0, 7 and 28 post-vaccination were the blood draw times.

The CDR3 is made up of 15 amino acids. V lost 3 bases, J lost 7 bases, and 13 bases lay in between. The germline V gene encodes CDR1 SEHNR and CDR2 FQNEAQ (reference sequence). This clone turned up a few times. What it binds is not known. Excluded were substance abuse, HIV/AIDS, active cancer, immunomodulatory drugs and active illness. Repertoires were generated with immunoSEQ multiplex PCR, while TCRdb's copy carries only in-frame clones and drops some. The sample contains 9,500 to 11,000 clones, nearly 85% of which appear only once. Study-wide findings and caveats: Successive annual vaccinations recalled a recurrent oligoclonal ICOS+CD38+ cTfh response with influenza-specific clonotypes. Undersampling of larger non-cTfh compartments could not be excluded.

The sequence was obtained from an adult who received the influenza vaccine. Sequenced material: CXCR5- memory CD4+ T cells sorted from blood, taken 6 weeks after influenza vaccination. V is TRBV7-9 and J is TRBJ1-6; D perhaps matches TRBD1 (5 bases). CDR3 nucleotides: TGTGCCAGCAGCTTGGGGGATCCCCAAAATTCACCCCTCCACTTT. Translating it yields CASSLGDPQNSPLHF. Full variable domain (rest looked up from reference TRBV7-9 and TRBJ1-6): DTGVSQNPRHKITKRGQNVTFRCDPISEHNRLYWYRQTLGQGPEFLTYFQNEAQLEKSRLLSDRFSAERPKGSFSTLEIQRTEQGDSAMYLCASSLGDPQNSPLHFGNGTRLTVT.